This entry describes one TCR beta chain. The repertoire was sequenced with immunoSEQ multiplex PCR; TCRdb's copy has only in-frame clones and lacks some. The sample contains approximately 70,000 clones, roughly nine tenths of which appear only once. The sample originates from a study of cytotoxic CD8 clonotypes in ibrutinib-treated CLL. Overall study: Timing of response sample collection was a median approximately eleven months after treatment start, with a range of 6 to 36.

With 4 bases removed from V and 0 bases from J, the gap between germline ends came to 15 bases. The length of the CDR3 is 17 residues. The V gene's germline CDR1 is SGHTA and CDR2 FQGTGA. The source of this sequence is a human donor with chronic lymphocytic leukemia. Sequencing was performed on PBMCs, taken after 12 months of ibrutinib treatment. The chain links TRBV7-3 to TRBJ2-2; maybe TRBD1 (6 bases). CDR3 in amino acids: CASSSNLDSANTGELFF. CDR3 nucleotides: TGTGCCAGCAGCTCAAACCTGGACAGTGCGAACACCGGGGAGCTGTTTTTT.